This T cell receptor (beta chain) originates from a study of Graves' ophthalmopathy and Graves' hyperthyroidism. This clonotype has a count of ten or more. Its antigen is unknown. Findings of the study overall: Cross-validated, the 13-signature model showed 87.88%/81.08% sensitivity/specificity, and 80%/75% in the test set. In blood, most expanded thyroid clonotypes above 0.001 frequency were also detected.

RNA transcripts served as template for amplifying TCR beta CDR3 sequences. HTBI-primed first-round RT-PCR preceded second-round multiplex PCR. Each CDR3 protein is one row after TCRdb ran MiXCR on the multiplex PCR reads. The sample has roughly 410,000 distinct CDR3 sequences, 15% seen once. Germline CDR1 and CDR2: LGHNA and YNFKEQ. V lost 2 bases, J lost 1 base, and 13 bases stayed unmatched. The CDR3 totals 19 residues. This TCR derives from a woman younger than 35 with stable Graves' hyperthyroidism. The J gene is TRBJ2-5, the V gene TRBV4-2; 10 bases map to TRBD2. The material sequenced was peripheral blood. The CDR3 region has the DNA TGTGCCAGCAGCCAAAGGGGCCCTGTAGCTAGCGGGGGCCAAGAGACCCAGTACTTC. As protein: CASSQRGPVASGGQETQYF.